This passage covers 19 T cell receptor beta chains from one sample sequenced in a study of blood T cell repertoires in COVID-19. TCRdb's copy holds only in-frame clones and misses some; the assay was immunoSEQ multiplex PCR. This repertoire shows 250,000 or so clones, 87% found once; its top ten account for around 3%. The sample was peripheral blood. The source of these receptors is a man aged 18-30 years with active or convalescent COVID-19.

This clone was counted only a few times. V gene TRBV18 combines with J gene TRBJ1-6; 11 bases line up with TRBD1. This CDR3 is 16 amino acids long. CDR1 and CDR2 (germline): KGHSH, LQKENI. V dropped 5 bases and J dropped 6; count of bases not matched to a gene: 6. This chain's CDR3 is CASSGTGGIPNSPLHF. The CDR3 nucleotides are TGTGCCAGCTCAGGGACAGGGGGAATTCCTAATTCACCCCTCCACTTT.

The genes are TRBV6-2 or TRBV6-3 and TRBJ1-2, with no clear D. This CDR3 region has 13 residues. Trimming stripped 5 bases from V and 8 bases from J, with 15 bases between. CDR1 MNHEY and CDR2 SVGEGT come from the germline V gene. The CDR3 protein is CASSPIIARGYTF. CDR3 in DNA: TGTGCCAGCAGTCCCATCATCGCCAGGGGCTACACCTTC.

V is TRBV28 and J is TRBJ2-7; the D gene is possibly TRBD2 (5 bases). The germline V gene has CDR1 MDHEN and CDR2 SYDVKM. The CDR3 extends over 14 amino acids. Between the trimmed V and J ends, which lost 1 base and 3 bases, there was a span of 10 bases. The CDR3 reads CASSLLGLYYEQYF. The CDR3 DNA reads TGTGCCAGCAGTTTATTAGGACTCTACTACGAGCAGTACTTC.

This sequence joins TRBV11-2 and TRBJ2-6; 7 bases are a match to TRBD1. Germline V gene lookup returns CDR1 SGHAT and CDR2 FQNNGV. With V trimmed by 6 bases and J by 2 bases, 1 base remained unmatched. The CDR3 totals 14 residues. CDR3 loop: CASRTGAGANVLTF. CDR3 nucleotides: TGTGCCAGCAGAACAGGGGCTGGGGCCAACGTCCTGACTTTC.

The chain recombines TRBV7-9 with TRBJ2-1; 9 positions match TRBD2. The length of the CDR3 is 16 residues. CDR1 SEHNR and CDR2 FQNEAQ come from the germline V gene (reference sequence). The J segment lost 5 bases and the V segment lost 4 bases, leaving 9 bases of the junction unmatched. The CDR3 spells CASSSNPLAGNNEQFF. The CDR3 nucleotides are TGTGCCAGCAGCTCAAACCCGCTAGCGGGGAACAATGAGCAGTTCTTC.

This chain links TRBV9 with TRBJ2-2, with 9 positions matching TRBD2. V was clipped by 3 bases and J by 5 bases; unmatched bases: 14. This CDR3 comprises 18 residues. The germline CDR1 and CDR2 sequences are SGDLS and YYNGEE. CDR3 coding DNA: TGTGCCAGCAGCGGGCGGGTTCTGACGGGACTAGCAACCGGGGAGCTGTTTTTT. Translated: CASSGRVLTGLATGELFF.

The genes are TRBV2 and TRBJ2-2; D gene uncertain. CDR3 length equals 16 residues. V lost 3 bases to trimming and J lost 3 bases, with 14 bases between them. The germline V gene encodes CDR1 SNHLY and CDR2 FYNNEI. In DNA, the CDR3 is TGTGCCAGCAGTGACCTAGGTCCGATCGACACCGGGGAGCTGTTTTTT. Protein sequence: CASSDLGPIDTGELFF. The full variable domain, its missing parts supplied by reference TRBV2 and TRBJ2-2, is EPEVTQTPSHQVTQMGQEVILRCVPISNHLYFYWYRQILGQKVEFLVSFYNNEISEKSEIFDDQFSVERPDGSNFTLKIRSTKLEDSAMYFCASSDLGPIDTGELFFGEGSRLTVL.

This chain uses TRBV28 with TRBJ1-2, with D uncertain. Looked up from germline, CDR1 is MDHEN and CDR2 is SYDVKM. The CDR3 runs 11 residues. The V and J ends lost 6 bases and 7 bases respectively, with 9 bases between them. The DNA of the CDR3 is TGTGCCAGCAGCGGGGATAGTGGCTACACCTTC. Translation: CASSGDSGYTF.

This chain links TRBV2 with TRBJ1-1, with a possible D match to TRBD1 (6 bases). This CDR3 has 14 residues. Looked up from germline, CDR1 is SNHLY and CDR2 is FYNNEI. Trimming shortened V by 9 bases and J by 0 bases, and 14 bases separated the two germline ends. CDR3 region: CASRIGQMNTEAFF. CDR3 DNA: TGTGCCAGTCGTATTGGACAGATGAACACTGAAGCTTTCTTT.

This clone appeared once. The rearrangement joins TRBV6-5 to TRBJ1-4; 7 bases agree with TRBD1. Germline V CDR1 and CDR2: MNHEY, SVGAGI. The CDR3 is 13 amino acids. J was trimmed by 5 bases and V by 6 bases; bases with no gene match: 3. This chain's CDR3 is CASRDRRNEKLFF. The CDR3 DNA follows: TGTGCCAGCAGGGACAGGCGAAATGAAAAACTGTTTTTT.

The V gene is TRBV28, the J gene TRBJ1-1; a weak D match, TRBD1 (5 bases). This CDR3 is built from 13 residues. V shed 7 bases and J shed 5 bases, with 14 bases lying between them. Germline loops: CDR1 MDHEN, CDR2 SYDVKM. For the CDR3, the DNA is TGTGCCAGCACCCTCGTACGGGGGACTGAAGCTTTCTTT. Translation gives CASTLVRGTEAFF.

The rearrangement joins TRBV9 to TRBJ2-7; D might be TRBD1 (5 bases). This CDR3 is built from 13 residues. Germline CDR1 and CDR2: SGDLS and YYNGEE. Trimming took off 0 bases at V and 7 bases at J, with 11 bases between the two ends. CDR3 nucleotide sequence: TGTGCCAGCAGCGTAGCGGTTGGGGCTGAGCAGTACTTC. Protein sequence: CASSVAVGAEQYF.

The chain links TRBV30 to TRBJ1-2; 8 bases align to TRBD1. This CDR3 contains 15 residues. Germline-derived CDR1 and CDR2 are GTSNPN and SVGIG (reference sequence). V shed 7 bases and J 8 bases; nucleotides not matched to a gene: 18. DNA for the CDR3: TGTGCCTTAAGGACAGGGTTCTGGACTATACCCGGCTACACCTTC. Translation: CALRTGFWTIPGYTF.

This clone was counted only a few times. This chain uses TRBV6-5 with TRBJ2-3; D uncertain. Trimming stripped 6 bases from V and 6 bases from J, with 13 bases between. The CDR3 has 13 amino acids. Looked up from germline, CDR1 is MNHEY and CDR2 is SVGAGI. Here the CDR3 reads CASSRLIVDTQYF. The CDR3 DNA sequence: TGTGCCAGCAGCCGACTGATTGTGGATACGCAGTATTTT.

V gene TRBV6-5 combines with J gene TRBJ1-2, with 10 nucleotides matching TRBD1. CDR1 is MNHEY and CDR2 is SVGAGI in the germline V gene. CDR3 length: 16 amino acids. With V trimmed by 1 base and J by 3 bases, 5 bases remained unmatched. CDR3 loop: CASSYWDRGSDYGYTF. Written as DNA, the CDR3 is TGTGCCAGCAGTTACTGGGACAGGGGTTCAGACTATGGCTACACCTTC.

This clone was counted a single time. This chain connects TRBV5-6 to TRBJ2-7; 7 nucleotides line up with TRBD2. This CDR3 is 14 amino acids long. Germline lookup yields CDR1 SGHDT and CDR2 YYEEEE. Trimming at V came to 0 bases and at J to 2 bases, leaving 2 bases not matched to a gene. The CDR3, as DNA: TGTGCCAGCAGCTTGGCAGGGAGGGCCTACGAGCAGTACTTC. It codes for CASSLAGRAYEQYF.

The V gene is TRBV18, the J gene TRBJ2-7; 11 nucleotides align to TRBD2. Germline V gene lookup returns CDR1 KGHSH and CDR2 LQKENI. J lost 6 bases, V lost 5 bases, and 3 bases had no gene match. This CDR3 spans 13 amino acids. DNA for the CDR3: TGTGCCAGCTCATCGGGACTAGCGGCCGAGCAGTACTTC. The encoded protein is CASSSGLAAEQYF.

The J gene is TRBJ1-1, the V gene TRBV10-1; TRBD1 matches 10 bases. CDR1 WNHNN and CDR2 SYGVQD come from the germline V gene (reference sequence). The CDR3 covers 17 residues. Trimming cost V 4 bases and J 0 bases; bases outside gene matches: 8. The CDR3, as DNA: TGCGCCAGCAGTGCCCCCGGACAGGGGGAAATGAACACTGAAGCTTTCTTT. This translates into CASSAPGQGEMNTEAFF.

The gene calls are TRBV20-1 and TRBJ2-2, with D possibly TRBD2 on 7 matching bases. Trimming took off 3 bases at V and 5 bases at J, with 13 bases between the two ends. Germline V lookup: CDR1 DFQATT, CDR2 SNEGSKA (reference sequence). The CDR3 totals 14 residues. The CDR3 protein is CSASWGGQTGELFF. DNA for the CDR3: TGCAGTGCTAGTTGGGGGGGACAAACCGGGGAGCTGTTTTTT.